The present entry profiles one T cell receptor beta chain with its context. The target antigen is unknown. The junction and the germline gene differ at one end; a read error may be behind it. The sample comes from a study of cytomegalovirus exposure and HLA in healthy donors. General study results and limits: In a later analysis, common viral pathogens appeared linked to several of the most significant clusters. With later analysis, a missense DCLRE1C variant became linked to TCR beta V- and J-gene trimming.

Use of 60 Vbeta and 13 Jbeta primers characterized the PCR. Produced via immunoSEQ multiplex PCR; TCRdb's table is partial and in-frame only. The sample consists of fewer than 200,000 clones, 79% of them appearing once. Sequencing was carried out using PBMCs. This sequence was found in a middle-aged man in good health and CMV-seronegative.

As DNA, the CDR3 is TGTGCCAGCAGCGCCGGGGGGGGTCCCCAAAAGACCCAGTACTTC. Amino acid sequence: CASSAGGGPQKTQYF. The V call is TRBV7-8, the J call TRBJ2-5, with TRBD2 identical over 8 bases. Germline-derived CDR1 and CDR2 are SGHVS and FQNEAQ. The CDR3 runs 15 residues.